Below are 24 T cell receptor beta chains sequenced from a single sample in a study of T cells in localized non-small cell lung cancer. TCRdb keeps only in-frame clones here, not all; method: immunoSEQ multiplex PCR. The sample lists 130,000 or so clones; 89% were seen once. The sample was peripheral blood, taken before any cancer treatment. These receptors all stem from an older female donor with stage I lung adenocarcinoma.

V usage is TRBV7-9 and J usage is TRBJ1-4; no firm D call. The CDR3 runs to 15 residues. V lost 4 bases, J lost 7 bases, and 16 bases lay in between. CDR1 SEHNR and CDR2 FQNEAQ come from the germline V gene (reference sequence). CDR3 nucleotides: TGTGCCAGCAGCTCCATTGAGAGGTCGGCTGAAAAACTGTTTTTT. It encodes CASSSIERSAEKLFF.

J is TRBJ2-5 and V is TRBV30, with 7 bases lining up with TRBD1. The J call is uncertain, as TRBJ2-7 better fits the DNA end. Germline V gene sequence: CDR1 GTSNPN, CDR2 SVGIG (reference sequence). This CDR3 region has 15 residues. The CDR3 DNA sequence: TGTGCCTGGAGGCACCCCGACAGGGTTTTCTACGAGCAGTACTTC. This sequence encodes CAWRHPDRVFYEQYF.

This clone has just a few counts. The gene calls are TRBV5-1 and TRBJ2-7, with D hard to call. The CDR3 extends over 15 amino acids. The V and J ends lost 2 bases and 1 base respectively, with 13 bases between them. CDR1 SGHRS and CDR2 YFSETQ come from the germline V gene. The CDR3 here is CASSFTGEVSYEQYF. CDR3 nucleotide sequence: TGCGCCAGCAGCTTTACCGGCGAGGTGTCCTACGAGCAGTACTTC.

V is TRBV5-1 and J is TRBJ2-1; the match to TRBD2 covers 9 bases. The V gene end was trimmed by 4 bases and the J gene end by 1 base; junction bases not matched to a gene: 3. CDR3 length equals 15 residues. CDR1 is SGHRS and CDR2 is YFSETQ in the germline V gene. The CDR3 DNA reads TGCGCCAGCAGCCAGACTAGCGGTTCCTACAATGAGCAGTTCTTC. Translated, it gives CASSQTSGSYNEQFF.

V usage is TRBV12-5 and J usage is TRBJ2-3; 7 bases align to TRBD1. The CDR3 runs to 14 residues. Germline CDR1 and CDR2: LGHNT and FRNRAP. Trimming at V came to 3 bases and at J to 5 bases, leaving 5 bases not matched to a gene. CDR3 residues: CASGLGQGEDTQYF. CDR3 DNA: TGTGCTAGTGGTTTAGGGCAGGGGGAAGATACGCAGTATTTT.

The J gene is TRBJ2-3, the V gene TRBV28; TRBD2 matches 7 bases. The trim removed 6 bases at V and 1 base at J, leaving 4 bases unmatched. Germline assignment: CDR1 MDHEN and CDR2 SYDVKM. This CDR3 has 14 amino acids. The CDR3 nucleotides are TGTGCCAGCAGCCACGGACTAGGCACAGATACGCAGTATTTT. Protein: CASSHGLGTDTQYF.

The CDR3 nucleotides are TGTGCCAGCAGCCTAATACTAGCGGTAGGCGAGCAGTACTTC. It is translated as CASSLILAVGEQYF. The rearrangement uses TRBV11-2 and TRBJ2-7, with TRBD2 matching 8 bases. V lost 5 bases and J lost 6; bases outside the gene matches: 9. This CDR3 spans 14 amino acids. CDR1 and CDR2 from the germline V gene are SGHAT and FQNNGV.

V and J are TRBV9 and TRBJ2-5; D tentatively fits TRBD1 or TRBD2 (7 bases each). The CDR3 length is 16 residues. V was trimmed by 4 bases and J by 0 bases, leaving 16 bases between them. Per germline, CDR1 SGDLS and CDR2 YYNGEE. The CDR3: CASSPDREGHQETQYF. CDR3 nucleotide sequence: TGTGCCAGCAGCCCCGACAGGGAGGGTCACCAAGAGACCCAGTACTTC. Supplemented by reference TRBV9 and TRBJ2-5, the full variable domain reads DSGVTQTPKHLITATGQRVTLRCSPRSGDLSVYWYQQSLDQGLQFLIQYYNGEERAKGNILERFSAQQFPDLHSELNLSSLELGDSALYFCASSPDREGHQETQYFGPGTRLLVL.

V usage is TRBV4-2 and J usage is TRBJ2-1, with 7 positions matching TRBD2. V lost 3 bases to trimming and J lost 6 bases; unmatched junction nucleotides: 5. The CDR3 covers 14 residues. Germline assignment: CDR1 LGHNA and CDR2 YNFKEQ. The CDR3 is CASSQGTSVNEQFF. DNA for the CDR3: TGTGCCAGCAGCCAGGGTACTAGCGTCAATGAGCAGTTCTTC.

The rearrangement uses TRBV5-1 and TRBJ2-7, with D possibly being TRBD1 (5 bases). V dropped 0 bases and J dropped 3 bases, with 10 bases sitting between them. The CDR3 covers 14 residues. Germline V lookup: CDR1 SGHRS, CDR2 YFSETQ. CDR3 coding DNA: TGCGCCAGCAGCTTGGCGGCAGGACACTACGAGCAGTACTTC. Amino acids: CASSLAAGHYEQYF.

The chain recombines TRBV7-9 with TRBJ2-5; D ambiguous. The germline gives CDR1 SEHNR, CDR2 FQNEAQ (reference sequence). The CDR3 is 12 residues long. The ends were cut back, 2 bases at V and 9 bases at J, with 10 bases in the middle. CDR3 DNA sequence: TGTGCCAGCAGCTTAACAACTGGGGCCCAGTACTTC. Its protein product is CASSLTTGAQYF.

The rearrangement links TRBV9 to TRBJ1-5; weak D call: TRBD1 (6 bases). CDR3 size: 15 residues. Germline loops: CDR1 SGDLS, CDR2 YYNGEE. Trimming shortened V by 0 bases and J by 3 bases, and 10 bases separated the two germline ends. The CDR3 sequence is CASSVAGDLNQPQHF. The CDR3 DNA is TGTGCCAGCAGCGTAGCAGGGGATCTCAATCAGCCCCAGCATTTT.

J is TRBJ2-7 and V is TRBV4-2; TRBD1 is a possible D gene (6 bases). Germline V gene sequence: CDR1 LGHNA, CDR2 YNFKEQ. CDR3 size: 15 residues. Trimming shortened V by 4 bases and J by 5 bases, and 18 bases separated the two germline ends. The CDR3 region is CASSPTGQGLDEQYF. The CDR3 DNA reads TGTGCCAGCAGCCCCACCGGCCAGGGGTTAGACGAGCAGTACTTC.

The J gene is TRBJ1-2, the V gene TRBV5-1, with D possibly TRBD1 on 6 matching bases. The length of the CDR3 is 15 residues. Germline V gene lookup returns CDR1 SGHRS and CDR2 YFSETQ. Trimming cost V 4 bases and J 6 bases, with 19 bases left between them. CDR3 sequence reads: CASSPQHGDINGYTF. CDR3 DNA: TGCGCCAGCAGCCCTCAGCATGGGGACATCAATGGCTACACCTTC.

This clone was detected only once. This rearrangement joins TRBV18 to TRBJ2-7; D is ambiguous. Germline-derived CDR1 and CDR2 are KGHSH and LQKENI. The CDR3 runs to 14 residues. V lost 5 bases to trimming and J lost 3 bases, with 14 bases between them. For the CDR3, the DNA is TGTGCCAGCTCATCATTTTTGGGCGACTACGAGCAGTACTTC. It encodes CASSSFLGDYEQYF.

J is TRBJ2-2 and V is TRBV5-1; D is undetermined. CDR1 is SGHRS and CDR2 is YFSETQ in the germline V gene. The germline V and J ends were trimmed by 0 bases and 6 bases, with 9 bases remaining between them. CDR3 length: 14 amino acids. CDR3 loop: CASSLEAVPGELFF. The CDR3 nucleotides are TGCGCCAGCAGCTTGGAAGCTGTGCCCGGGGAGCTGTTTTTT.

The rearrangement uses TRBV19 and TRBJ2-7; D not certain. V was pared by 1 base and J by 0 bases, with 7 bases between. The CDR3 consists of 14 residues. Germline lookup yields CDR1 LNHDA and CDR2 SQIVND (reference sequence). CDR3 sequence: CASSIARISYEQYF. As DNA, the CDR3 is TGTGCCAGTAGTATAGCAAGGATCTCCTACGAGCAGTACTTC.

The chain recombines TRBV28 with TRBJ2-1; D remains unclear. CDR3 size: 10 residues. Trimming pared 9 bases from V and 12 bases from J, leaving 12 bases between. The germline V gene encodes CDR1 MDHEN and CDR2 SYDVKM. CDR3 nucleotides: TGTGCCAGAGAACGGCCCGGGCAGTTCTTC. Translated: CARERPGQFF.

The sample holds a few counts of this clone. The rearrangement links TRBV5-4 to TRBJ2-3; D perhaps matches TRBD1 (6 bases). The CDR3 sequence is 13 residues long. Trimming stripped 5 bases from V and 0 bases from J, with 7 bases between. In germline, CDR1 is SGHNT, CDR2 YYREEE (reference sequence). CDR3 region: CASSGQSTDTQYF. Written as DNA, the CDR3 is TGTGCCAGCAGTGGACAGAGCACAGATACGCAGTATTTT. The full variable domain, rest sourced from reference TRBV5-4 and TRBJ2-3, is ETGVTQSPTHLIKTRGQQVTLRCSSQSGHNTVSWYQQALGQGPQFIFQYYREEENGRGNFPPRFSGLQFPNYSSELNVNALELDDSALYLCASSGQSTDTQYFGPGTRLTVL.

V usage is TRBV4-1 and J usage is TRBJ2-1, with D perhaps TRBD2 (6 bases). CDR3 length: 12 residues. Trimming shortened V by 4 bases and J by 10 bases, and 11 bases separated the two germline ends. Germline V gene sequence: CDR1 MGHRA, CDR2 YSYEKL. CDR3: CASSPPGSEQFF. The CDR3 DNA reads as TGCGCCAGCAGCCCGCCCGGGAGCGAGCAGTTCTTC.

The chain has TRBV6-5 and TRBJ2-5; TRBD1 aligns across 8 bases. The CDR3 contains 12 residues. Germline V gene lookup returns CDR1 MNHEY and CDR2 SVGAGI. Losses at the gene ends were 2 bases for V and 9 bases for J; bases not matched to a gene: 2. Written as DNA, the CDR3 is TGTGCCAGCAGTTACCCGACAGGGGCCCAGTACTTC. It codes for CASSYPTGAQYF.

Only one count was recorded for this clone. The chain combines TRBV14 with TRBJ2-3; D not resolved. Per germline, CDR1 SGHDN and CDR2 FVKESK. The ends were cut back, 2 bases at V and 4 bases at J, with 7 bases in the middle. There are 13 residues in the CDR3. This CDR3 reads CASSQLVADTQYF. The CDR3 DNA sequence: TGTGCCAGCAGCCAATTAGTGGCAGATACGCAGTATTTT.

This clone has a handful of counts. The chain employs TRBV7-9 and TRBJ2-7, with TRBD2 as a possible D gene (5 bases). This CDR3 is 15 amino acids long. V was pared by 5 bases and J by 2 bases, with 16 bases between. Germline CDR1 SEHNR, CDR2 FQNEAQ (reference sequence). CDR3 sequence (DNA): TGTGCCAGCAGCAAACTCGGCGGGCGTCCCTACGAGCAGTACTTC. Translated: CASSKLGGRPYEQYF.

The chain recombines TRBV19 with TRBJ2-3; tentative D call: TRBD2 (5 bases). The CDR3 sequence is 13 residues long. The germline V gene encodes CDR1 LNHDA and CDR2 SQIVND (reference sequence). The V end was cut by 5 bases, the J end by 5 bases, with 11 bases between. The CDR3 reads CASSVRAQDTQYF. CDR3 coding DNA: TGTGCCAGTAGTGTGAGGGCCCAAGATACGCAGTATTTT. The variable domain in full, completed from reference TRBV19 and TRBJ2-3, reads DGGITQSPKYLFRKEGQNVTLSCEQNLNHDAMYWYRQDPGQGLRLIYYSQIVNDFQKGDIAEGYSVSREKKESFPLTVTSAQKNPTAFYLCASSVRAQDTQYFGPGTRLTVL.